The clone carrying this T cell receptor beta chain occurred many times. Its cognate antigen is unknown. The data were obtained in a study of read filtering for tumor transcriptome and immune sequencing. Study-wide background: After DNase treatment, RNA was made into whole-transcriptome libraries. Per sample, TCR-region reads ranged about 4 to 11 million by IR-seq, roughly 80 to 1,300 by RNA-seq.

Molecular barcoded adaptors covering alpha/delta and beta/gamma chains were used on 400 ng RNA. TCRdb recomputed calls from the reads with MiXCR, one row per CDR3 protein. The sample records tens of thousands of distinct CDR3 sequences, 12% being singletons. V lost 3 bases and J lost 8, with 13 bases in between. Germline values: CDR1 KGHSH, CDR2 LQKENI. CDR3 length: 14 residues. Broader study findings: The CD138-negative fraction was mixed bone marrow immune cells, not pure T cells. Compared with RNA-seq, IR-seq gave much higher clonotype depth and reliability.

The source of this sequence is a donor aged 40 or older with multiple myeloma. The V and J genes are TRBV18 and TRBJ1-4; D unclear. Sequenced sample: a population of CD138-negative cells sorted from bone marrow. The CDR3 DNA sequence: TGTGCCAGCTCACCGCAGGCAGCGGAAGAAAAACTGTTTTTT. The encoded protein is CASSPQAAEEKLFF.